This is a list of T cell receptor beta chains from one sample in a study of OX40 agonist ivuxolimab in advanced cancers. Sequencing was performed with immunoSEQ multiplex PCR; in TCRdb, only in-frame clones are kept and a portion is missing. This sample has about 70,000 clones, with approximately 80% found just once. The specimen comprised CD4+ or CD8+ T cells sorted from blood, sampled in a trial of the OX40 agonist ivuxolimab. These receptors all come from an adult with an advanced solid tumor such as melanoma, head and neck, liver or kidney cancer. Both conserved end residues are part of each CDR3. The D gene is left open where the match is weak. Rows give clone size only sometimes, using once, few, many, or a class for an expanded clone.

TRBD1 TRBJ1-2 15 - TRBV5-6 TGTGCCAGCAGCTTGGGGACAGGGGCTAACTATGGCTACACCTTC CASSLGTGANYGYTF
- TRBJ2-2 10 - TRBV21-1 TGTGCCATCCAGGCCGGGGAGCTGTTTTTT CAIQAGELFF
- TRBJ1-2 14 - TRBV5-1 TGCGCCAGCAGCTTGGGCAGGGATGACTATGGCTACACCTTC CASSLGRDDYGYTF
- TRBJ2-3 16 few TRBV7-8 TGTGCCAGCAGCTTAGAACTAGCCCCCAGCCCAGATACGCAGTATTTT CASSLELAPSPDTQYF
TRBD1 TRBJ2-2 18 - TRBV4-1 TGCGCCAGCAGCCAATTACAAAGACAGGGGGGCCACCATCCGGAGCTGTTTTTT CASSQLQRQGGHHPELFF
- TRBJ1-1 14 - TRBV14 TGTGCCAGCAGCCAAGATTTGGGTTACACTGAAGCTTTCTTT CASSQDLGYTEAFF
- TRBJ2-7 14 - TRBV5-1 TGCGCCAGCAGCTTAGGACAGCCCCCCTACGAGCAGTACTTC CASSLGQPPYEQYF
- TRBJ2-2 13 - TRBV7-7 TGTGCCAGCAGCTTAGACTCCACCGGGGAGCTGTTTTTT CASSLDSTGELFF
- TRBJ2-3 15 - TRBV19 TGTGCCAGTAGTATCTACCGGGACGCATGGAATACGCAGTATTTT CASSIYRDAWNTQYF
- TRBJ1-5 13 - TRBV30 TGTGCCTGGAGTGTACGGACGGCTGAGCCCCAGCATTTT CAWSVRTAEPQHF
- TRBJ1-2 14 - TRBV5-1 TGCGCCAGCAGCGAGCCGGGACGGCCGATTGGCTACACCTTC CASSEPGRPIGYTF
- TRBJ2-7 14 - TRBV19 TGTGCCAGTAGTCCTGGGTCAGCGAGGAACGAGCAGTACTTC CASSPGSARNEQYF
- TRBJ1-2 12 once TRBV7-9 TGTGCCAGCAGCGGGCGGATCTATGGCTACACCTTC CASSGRIYGYTF
TRBD1 TRBJ2-1 13 few TRBV19 TGTGCCAGTATTAGGACAGGGAAGGGTGAGCAGTTCTTC CASIRTGKGEQFF
- TRBJ1-5 13 once TRBV18 TGTGCCAGCTCACCACAGGGTGGGCAGCCCCAGCATTTT CASSPQGGQPQHF
TRBD1 TRBJ1-6 14 - TRBV9 TGTGCCAGCAGCGAGAGACAGGGTTACTCACCCCTCCACTTT CASSERQGYSPLHF
- TRBJ2-5 15 - TRBV5-1 TGCGCCAGCAGCCTGGCCGGACAGACCCAAGAGACCCAGTACTTC CASSLAGQTQETQYF
- TRBJ2-6 17 - TRBV4-1 TGCGCCAGCAGCCTGACAGTCACCTCTACTGGGGCCAACGTCCTGACTTTC CASSLTVTSTGANVLTF
- TRBJ2-5 16 - TRBV4-1 TGCGCCAGCAGCCAACCTCACGGGGCAGTCGAGGAGACCCAGTACTTC CASSQPHGAVEETQYF
TRBD1 TRBJ1-2 19 - TRBV15 TGTGCCACCAGCAGAGAGGGGGGAAGAGACAGGGGTACGGGCTATGGCTACACCTTC CATSREGGRDRGTGYGYTF
- TRBJ1-4 17 - TRBV30 TGTGCCTGGCAGCGGGTTTCTACAGGGATAACTAATGAAAAACTGTTTTTT CAWQRVSTGITNEKLFF
- TRBJ2-5 13 - TRBV5-1 TGCGCCAGCAGCCTAATGGTCCGGGAGACCCAGTACTTC CASSLMVRETQYF
- TRBJ2-3 15 - TRBV7-2 TGTGCCAGCAGCTCCTCTCTTTCGCCCGCTGATACGCAGTATTTT CASSSSLSPADTQYF
- TRBJ1-5 13 - TRBV6-1 TGTGCCAGCATCCCCTCCCGCAATCAGCCCCAGCATTTT CASIPSRNQPQHF
- TRBJ1-1 14 - TRBV19 TGTGCCAGTAGCATAGGGCGATTGGACACTGAAGCTTTCTTT CASSIGRLDTEAFF
- TRBJ2-6 16 - TRBV21-1 TGTGCCAGCGGGTTTCGTCCGGGGGCTGGGGCCAACGTCCTGACTTTC CASGFRPGAGANVLTF
TRBD1 TRBJ2-7 15 - TRBV19 TGTGCCAGTAGTTCCCGGACAGGGGGGTCCTACGAGCAGTACTTC CASSSRTGGSYEQYF
- TRBJ2-7 14 - TRBV11-2 TGTGCCAGCAGCACATACGGACAGCCCTACGAGCAGTACTTC CASSTYGQPYEQYF
- TRBJ2-7 16 - TRBV5-1 TGCGCCAGCAGCTTGGGGGAGGACAGGTTATCCTACGAGCAGTACTTC CASSLGEDRLSYEQYF
TRBD2 TRBJ2-1 15 - TRBV5-1 TGCGCCAGCAGTGTAGCGGGGGTGGCATACAATGAGCAGTTCTTC CASSVAGVAYNEQFF
- TRBJ2-5 12 once TRBV27 TGTGCCAGTCTGGGCCTTTCAGGGACCCAGTACTTC CASLGLSGTQYF
- TRBJ1-1 16 - TRBV7-2 TGTGCCAGCAGCTCCCGGAGGCTGGGCGGGAACACTGAAGCTTTCTTT CASSSRRLGGNTEAFF
- TRBJ2-3 13 once TRBV25-1 TGTGCCAGCAGTGGGTTAGGGGTGGATACGCAGTATTTT CASSGLGVDTQYF
- TRBJ2-7 17 - TRBV2 TGTGCCAGCAGTGAACGGGCTGGAAGGGGTTCTACCTACGAGCAGTACTTC CASSERAGRGSTYEQYF
- TRBJ2-1 11 - TRBV10-3 TGTGCCATCAGTGGGGGGGGCCCGCAGTTCTTC CAISGGGPQFF
- TRBJ2-7 13 - TRBV6-5 TGTGCCAGCAGCAGACAGGTTAACTACGAGCAGTACTTC CASSRQVNYEQYF
TRBD1 TRBJ2-3 14 - TRBV12-5 TGTGCTAGTGGCGAGGACAGGAGCACAGATACGCAGTATTTT CASGEDRSTDTQYF
- TRBJ1-4 15 large TRBV6-5 TGTGCCAGCAGCCGCTATTACCCCTCTAATGAAAAACTGTTTTTT CASSRYYPSNEKLFF
- TRBJ2-3 15 - TRBV12-2 TGTGCAAGTCGCTTATATGCCAAAATGCTAGATACGCAGTATTTT CASRLYAKMLDTQYF
- TRBJ1-1 13 - TRBV11-3 TGTGCCAGCAGCTCCGGTTCGGCCACTGAAGCTTTCTTT CASSSGSATEAFF
- TRBJ1-2 12 - TRBV6-6 TGTGCCAGCACCGAAGGACAGTTAGTGTACACCTTC CASTEGQLVYTF